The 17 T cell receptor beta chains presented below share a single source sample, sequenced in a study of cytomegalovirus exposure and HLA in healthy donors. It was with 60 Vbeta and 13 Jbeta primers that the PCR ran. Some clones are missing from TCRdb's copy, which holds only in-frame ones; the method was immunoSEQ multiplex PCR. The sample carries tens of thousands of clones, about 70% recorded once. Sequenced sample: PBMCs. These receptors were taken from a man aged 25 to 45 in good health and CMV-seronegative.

CDR3 sequence reads: CASSQTDQETQYF. CDR3 DNA sequence: TGTGCCAGCTCTCAGACAGACCAAGAGACCCAGTACTTC. The gene calls are TRBV5-4 and TRBJ2-5; tentative D call: TRBD1 (5 bases). The ends were cut back, 7 bases at V and 0 bases at J, with 10 bases in the middle. In germline, CDR1 is SGHNT, CDR2 YYREEE (reference sequence). The CDR3 spans 13 residues.

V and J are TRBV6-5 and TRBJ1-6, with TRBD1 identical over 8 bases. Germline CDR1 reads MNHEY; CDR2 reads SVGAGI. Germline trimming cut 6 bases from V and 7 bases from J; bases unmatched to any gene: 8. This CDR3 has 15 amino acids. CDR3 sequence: CASREGRTGNSPLHF. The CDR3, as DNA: TGTGCCAGCAGGGAGGGCCGGACAGGGAATTCACCCCTCCACTTT.

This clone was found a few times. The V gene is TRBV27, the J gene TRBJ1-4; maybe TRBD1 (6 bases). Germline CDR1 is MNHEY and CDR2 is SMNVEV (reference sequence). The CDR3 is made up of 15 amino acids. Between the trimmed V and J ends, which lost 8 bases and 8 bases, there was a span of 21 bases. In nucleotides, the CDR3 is TGTGCCAGCTCACTTACGCCTGGGGGCGGGGAAAAACTGTTTTTT. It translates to CASSLTPGGGEKLFF.

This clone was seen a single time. CDR3 region: CASAYAGTAGTEAFF. The CDR3 nucleotides are TGTGCCAGCGCCTATGCCGGGACAGCCGGCACTGAAGCTTTCTTT. The chain combines TRBV25-1 with TRBJ1-1, with TRBD1 matching over 7 bases. The V gene's germline CDR1 is MGHDK and CDR2 SYGVNS. The CDR3 covers 15 residues. V was pared by 8 bases and J by 4 bases, with 13 bases of the junction left unmatched.

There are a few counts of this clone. The CDR3 DNA is TGTGCCACCAGCAGAGATCGTACTTCAGGAAACACCATATATTTT. Encoded protein: CATSRDRTSGNTIYF. The V gene is TRBV15, the J gene TRBJ1-3; no firm D call. V shed 0 bases and J shed 4 bases, with 10 bases lying between them. CDR3 length: 15 residues. Germline CDR1 LNHNV, CDR2 YYDKDF (reference sequence).

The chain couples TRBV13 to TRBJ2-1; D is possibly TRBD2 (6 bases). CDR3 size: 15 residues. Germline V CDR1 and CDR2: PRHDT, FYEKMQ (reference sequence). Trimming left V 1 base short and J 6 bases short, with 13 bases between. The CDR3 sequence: CASSLASDATNEQFF. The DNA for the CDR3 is TGTGCCAGCAGCTTAGCTAGCGACGCTACCAATGAGCAGTTCTTC.

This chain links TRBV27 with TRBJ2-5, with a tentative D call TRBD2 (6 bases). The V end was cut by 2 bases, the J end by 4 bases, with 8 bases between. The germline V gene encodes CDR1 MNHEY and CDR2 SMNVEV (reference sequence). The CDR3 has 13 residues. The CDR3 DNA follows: TGTGCCAGCAGTTTAGGAGGGTCAGAGACCCAGTACTTC. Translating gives CASSLGGSETQYF.

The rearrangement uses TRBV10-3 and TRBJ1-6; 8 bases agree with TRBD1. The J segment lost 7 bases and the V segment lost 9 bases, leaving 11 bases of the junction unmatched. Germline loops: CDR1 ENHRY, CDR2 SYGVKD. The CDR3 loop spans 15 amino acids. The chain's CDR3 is CAINNEGQENSPLHF. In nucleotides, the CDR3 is TGTGCCATTAACAACGAGGGACAGGAAAATTCACCCCTCCACTTT.

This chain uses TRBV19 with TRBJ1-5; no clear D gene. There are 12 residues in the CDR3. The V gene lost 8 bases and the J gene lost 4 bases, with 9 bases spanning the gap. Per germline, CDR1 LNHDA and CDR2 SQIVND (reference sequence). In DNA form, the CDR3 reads TGTGCCAGTCGGAGGGATAATCAGCCCCAGCATTTT. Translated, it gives CASRRDNQPQHF.

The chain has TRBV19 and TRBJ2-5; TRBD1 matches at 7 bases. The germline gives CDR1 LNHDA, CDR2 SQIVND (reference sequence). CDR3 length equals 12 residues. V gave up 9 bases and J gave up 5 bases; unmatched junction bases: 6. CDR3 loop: CASTNRGETQYF. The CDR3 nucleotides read TGTGCCAGCACCAACAGGGGTGAGACCCAGTACTTC.

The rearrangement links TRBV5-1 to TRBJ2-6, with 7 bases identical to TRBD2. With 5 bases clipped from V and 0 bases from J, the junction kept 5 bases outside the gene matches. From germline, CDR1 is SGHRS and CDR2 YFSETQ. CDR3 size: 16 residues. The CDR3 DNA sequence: TGCGCCAGCAGTCTAGCGGCGACCTCTGGGGCCAACGTCCTGACTTTC. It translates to CASSLAATSGANVLTF.

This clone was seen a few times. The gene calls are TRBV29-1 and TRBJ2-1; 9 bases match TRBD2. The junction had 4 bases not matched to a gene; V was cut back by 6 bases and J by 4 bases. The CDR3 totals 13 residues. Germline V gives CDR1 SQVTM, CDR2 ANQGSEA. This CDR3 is CSVPGLAYNEQFF. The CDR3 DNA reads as TGCAGCGTGCCGGGACTAGCTTACAATGAGCAGTTCTTC.

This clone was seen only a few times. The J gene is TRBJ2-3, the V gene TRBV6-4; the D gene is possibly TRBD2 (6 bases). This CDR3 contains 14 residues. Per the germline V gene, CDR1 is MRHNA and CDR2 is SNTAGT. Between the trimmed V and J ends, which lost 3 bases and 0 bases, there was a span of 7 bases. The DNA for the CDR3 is TGTGCCAGCAGTGAAAGCGGGAGCACAGATACGCAGTATTTT. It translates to CASSESGSTDTQYF.

Written as DNA, the CDR3 is TGTGCCAGCTCACCCTACGTGAGCGGGAGTGTAGATACGCAGTATTTT. This encodes CASSPYVSGSVDTQYF. The chain carries TRBV18 and TRBJ2-3; 8 positions match TRBD2. With V trimmed by 3 bases and J by 5 bases, 10 bases remained unmatched. Germline V gene data show CDR1 as KGHSH and CDR2 as LQKENI. This CDR3 comprises 16 residues. Supplemented by reference TRBV18 and TRBJ2-3, the full variable domain reads NAGVMQNPRHLVRRRGQEARLRCSPMKGHSHVYWYRQLPEEGLKFMVYLQKENIIDESGMPKERFSAEFPKEGPSILRIQQVVRGDSAAYFCASSPYVSGSVDTQYFGPGTRLTVL.

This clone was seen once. The CDR3 nucleotides read TGTGCCAGTAGTATGTCGGGGGGGCTCACTGAAGCTTTCTTT. This codes for CASSMSGGLTEAFF. The chain carries TRBV19 and TRBJ1-1; D perhaps matches TRBD1 (6 bases). V lost 3 bases, J lost 4 bases, and 12 bases lay in between. Germline CDR1 LNHDA, CDR2 SQIVND (reference sequence). This CDR3 has 14 amino acids.

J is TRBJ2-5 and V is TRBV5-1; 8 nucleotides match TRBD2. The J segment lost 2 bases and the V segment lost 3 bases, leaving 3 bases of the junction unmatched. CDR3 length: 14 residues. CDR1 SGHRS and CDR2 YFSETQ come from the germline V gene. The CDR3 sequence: CASSYSGAQETQYF. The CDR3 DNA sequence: TGCGCCAGCAGCTATAGCGGGGCTCAAGAGACCCAGTACTTC.

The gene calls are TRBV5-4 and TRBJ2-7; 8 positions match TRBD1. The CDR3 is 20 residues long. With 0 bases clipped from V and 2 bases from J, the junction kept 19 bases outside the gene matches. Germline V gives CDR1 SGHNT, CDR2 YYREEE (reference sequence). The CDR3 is CASSLGGAGGSGKGAYEQYF. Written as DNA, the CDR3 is TGTGCCAGCAGCTTGGGTGGGGCAGGGGGCTCCGGGAAGGGGGCCTACGAGCAGTACTTC.